This T cell receptor beta chain was obtained from a study of T cells in Graves' hyperthyroidism and ophthalmopathy. This CDR3 comprises 12 residues. The V end was cut by 8 bases, the J end by 7 bases, with 12 bases between. CDR1 is ENHRY and CDR2 is SYGVKD in the germline V gene. Amplification of TCR beta CDR3 regions was performed using RNA transcripts as template. HTBI primers were the set used in a first-round RT-PCR of the TCR CDR3. TCRdb analysed the multiplex PCR reads with MiXCR anew, one entry per CDR3 protein. The repertoire holds hundreds of thousands of distinct CDR3 sequences, 15% to 20% seen once, with around 3.9% in the top ten.

Source material: blood. The sequence was obtained from a woman in her twenties or thirties with Graves' hyperthyroidism. The chain recombines TRBV10-3 with TRBJ2-1; perhaps D is TRBD1 or TRBD2 (6 bases each). The CDR3 reads CAISWGANEQFF. Here the CDR3 DNA reads TGTGCCATCTCGTGGGGGGCGAATGAGCAGTTCTTC.